One sample yielded the 24 T cell receptor beta chains listed below, sequenced in a study of CD8 T cells in ankylosing spondylitis. TCRdb itself ran the 5' RACE reads through MiXCR, one entry per CDR3 protein. The sample has a few hundred thousand distinct CDR3 sequences; approximately 22% are singletons. Sample: blood, either unsorted or a sorted T cell fraction (not recorded which). The receptors originated from a male donor with ankylosing spondylitis or in good health (not recorded which).

This clonotype showed up many times. This rearrangement joins TRBV4-1 to TRBJ1-2; D gene unclear. V lost 5 bases and J lost 7, with 11 bases in between. The CDR3 contains 12 residues. Germline CDR1 reads MGHRA; CDR2 reads YSYEKL. DNA of the CDR3: TGCGCCAGCAGCGAAGGGTTGAGTGGCTACACCTTC. It codes for CASSEGLSGYTF.

There are a few counts of this clonotype. The V call is TRBV28, the J call TRBJ1-6, with D hard to call. The CDR3 has 16 amino acids. V was shortened by 1 base and J by 0 bases, with 7 bases between the two germline ends. Germline V CDR1 and CDR2: MDHEN, SYDVKM. CDR3 DNA sequence: TGTGCCAGCAGTTTATCTGCAAGCTCCTATAATTCACCCCTCCACTTT. Translated: CASSLSASSYNSPLHF. Complete variable domain (other parts from reference TRBV28 and TRBJ1-6): DVKVTQSSRYLVKRTGEKVFLECVQDMDHENMFWYRQDPGLGLRLIYFSYDVKMKEKGDIPEGYSVSREKKERFSLILESASTNQTSMYLCASSLSASSYNSPLHFGNGTRLTVT.

Only a few counts were recorded for this clonotype. DNA for the CDR3: TGTGCCAGCAGTTCCTCCGGGGGGAACGGCTACACCTTC. Translated: CASSSSGGNGYTF. V and J are TRBV7-9 and TRBJ1-2; possibly TRBD1 for D (5 bases). The V end was cut by 6 bases, the J end by 8 bases, with 16 bases between. Germline CDR1 is SEHNR and CDR2 is FQNEAQ (reference sequence). This CDR3 is 13 amino acids long.

This chain connects TRBV29-1 to TRBJ2-5, with D possibly TRBD1 on 5 matching bases. Germline CDR1 reads SQVTM; CDR2 reads ANQGSEA. V lost 6 bases and J 0 bases, leaving 8 bases between the germline ends. The CDR3 has 12 residues. This CDR3 is CSVDTDQETQYF. The DNA for the CDR3 is TGCAGCGTGGACACCGACCAAGAGACCCAGTACTTC.

V and J are TRBV7-9 and TRBJ2-5, with D unresolved. The V gene's germline CDR1 is SEHNR and CDR2 FQNEAQ (reference sequence). V lost 2 bases and J lost 1, with 17 bases in between. The CDR3 contains 17 residues. The CDR3 nucleotides read TGTGCCAGCAGCTTACTCCAGACCCGGGTGGGCCAAGAGACCCAGTACTTC. Translation: CASSLLQTRVGQETQYF.

This chain joins TRBV4-1 and TRBJ2-2; 9 bases line up with TRBD1. Germline-derived CDR1 and CDR2 are MGHRA and YSYEKL. This CDR3 is 17 amino acids long. V shed 1 base, J shed 5 bases, and the junction held 8 bases outside the gene matches. This chain's CDR3 is CASSQAVTGGATGELFF. The CDR3 DNA reads as TGCGCCAGCAGCCAAGCGGTCACAGGGGGCGCGACCGGGGAGCTGTTTTTT.

The chain combines TRBV7-8 with TRBJ2-1; 7 nucleotides match TRBD1. Trimming took 1 base from V and 6 from J; bases not matched to a gene: 12. The CDR3 runs 17 residues. Germline V gene data show CDR1 as SGHVS and CDR2 as FQNEAQ. CDR3 DNA: TGTGCCAGCAGCTTAGGAGGGGTAAACCACAGGGGCAATGAGCAGTTCTTC. This sequence encodes CASSLGGVNHRGNEQFF.

This clonotype was counted between two and nine times. The chain is built from TRBV5-1 and TRBJ1-5, with TRBD1 matching 9 bases. Trimming cost V 5 bases and J 6 bases; bases outside gene matches: 6. From germline, CDR1 is SGHRS and CDR2 YFSETQ. There are 14 residues in the CDR3. In DNA form, the CDR3 reads TGCGCCAGCAGTCCGGGACAGGGCTCTCAGCCCCAGCATTTT. This translates into CASSPGQGSQPQHF.

This clonotype was seen only a few times. This chain links TRBV20-1 with TRBJ1-2, with D unresolved. The germline V and J ends were trimmed by 0 bases and 6 bases, with 23 bases remaining between them. The CDR3 runs to 17 residues. Germline V gene lookup returns CDR1 DFQATT and CDR2 SNEGSKA (reference sequence). The CDR3 protein is CSARDFSADEVSNGYTF. DNA of the CDR3: TGCAGTGCTAGAGATTTTTCCGCAGACGAAGTCTCCAATGGCTACACCTTC.

This clonotype was observed a few times. The gene calls are TRBV5-1 and TRBJ2-2; D not certain. CDR1 and CDR2 (germline): SGHRS, YFSETQ. The CDR3 has 15 amino acids. V was clipped by 0 bases and J by 4 bases, with 10 bases between them. CDR3 in DNA: TGCGCCAGCAGCTTGGAATTTTCCTCCACCGGGGAGCTGTTTTTT. Its translation: CASSLEFSSTGELFF.

This clonotype has just a few counts. The chain uses TRBV7-9 and TRBJ1-2; TRBD1 aligns across 10 bases. Trimming removed 4 bases from V and 3 bases from J; junction bases left unmatched: 5. CDR3 size: 15 residues. The germline V gene encodes CDR1 SEHNR and CDR2 FQNEAQ (reference sequence). The CDR3 sequence: CASSSDRGRDYGYTF. In DNA, the CDR3 is TGTGCCAGCAGCTCCGACAGGGGGCGCGACTATGGCTACACCTTC.

The CDR3: CSASAGLGGLYGEQYF. CDR3 DNA: TGCAGTGCTAGTGCTGGGTTGGGGGGGTTGTATGGCGAGCAGTACTTC. V is TRBV20-1 and J is TRBJ2-7, with 7 bases fitting TRBD2. The CDR3 consists of 16 residues. Germline V gene data show CDR1 as DFQATT and CDR2 as SNEGSKA (reference sequence). With V trimmed by 3 bases and J by 6 bases, 17 bases remained unmatched.

The chain employs TRBV12-3 or TRBV12-4 and TRBJ2-1; D remains ambiguous. The CDR3 covers 16 residues. V was shortened by 6 bases and J by 0 bases, with 15 bases between the two germline ends. The CDR3 reads CASRGWTESSYNEQFF. CDR3 nucleotide sequence: TGTGCCAGCAGGGGATGGACGGAGAGCTCCTACAATGAGCAGTTCTTC.

The genes are TRBV28 and TRBJ2-5, with D possibly matching TRBD2 (5 bases). Trimming pared 3 bases from V and 1 base from J, leaving 12 bases between. The CDR3 runs 15 residues. CDR1 and CDR2 from the germline V gene are MDHEN and SYDVKM. The DNA of the CDR3 is TGTGCCAGCAGTTTCAGCGGACGAATCCAAGAGACCCAGTACTTC. As protein: CASSFSGRIQETQYF.

The genes are TRBV12-3 or TRBV12-4 and TRBJ2-7; D remains unclear. V was trimmed by 3 bases and J by 5 bases, leaving 20 bases between them. The CDR3 runs 16 residues. This CDR3 is CASSFSYGSSAHEQYF. CDR3 DNA sequence: TGTGCCAGCAGTTTTTCCTACGGCTCATCGGCCCACGAGCAGTACTTC.

This clonotype was seen a few times. The V and J genes are TRBV7-9 and TRBJ1-2, with 7 bases fitting TRBD1. The V and J ends lost 5 bases and 4 bases, in that order; junction bases with no gene match: 13. CDR3 size: 16 residues. In germline, CDR1 is SEHNR, CDR2 FQNEAQ (reference sequence). CDR3 bases: TGTGCCAGCAGCGCAGGAAAGGGGGCTCTGGTCTATGGCTACACCTTC. Translation gives CASSAGKGALVYGYTF.

This sequence joins TRBV7-8 and TRBJ2-1; TRBD1 might be the D (5 bases). Per germline, CDR1 SGHVS and CDR2 FQNEAQ. The CDR3 is 14 residues long. V gave up 5 bases and J gave up 0 bases, with 8 bases separating them. CDR3 region: CASSVTGSYNEQFF. The CDR3 DNA is TGTGCCAGCAGCGTAACAGGCTCCTACAATGAGCAGTTCTTC.

This clonotype was counted a few times. The chain is built from TRBV30 and TRBJ2-7; 8 positions agree with TRBD1. The CDR3 covers 13 residues. V was clipped by 2 bases and J by 6 bases; unmatched bases: 6. Germline CDR1 and CDR2: GTSNPN and SVGIG (reference sequence). The CDR3 sequence: CAWSTTGGGEQYF. CDR3 coding DNA: TGTGCCTGGAGTACTACAGGGGGAGGCGAGCAGTACTTC.

Ten or more counts support this clonotype. As DNA, the CDR3 is TGTGCCAGCAGTTTCGGATCCAGGACTGAAGCTTTCTTT. This sequence encodes CASSFGSRTEAFF. The chain carries TRBV12-3 or TRBV12-4 and TRBJ1-1; D ambiguous. Trimming shortened V by 3 bases and J by 5 bases, and 10 bases separated the two germline ends. The CDR3 totals 13 residues.

This clonotype turned up a few times. CDR3 DNA sequence: TGCGCCAGCAGCCTGGACGGACAACTCAATTTACCCTACAATGAGCAGTTCTTC. Translated: CASSLDGQLNLPYNEQFF. The chain uses TRBV4-1 and TRBJ2-1; D might be TRBD1 (5 bases). Between the trimmed V and J ends, which lost 4 bases and 2 bases, there was a span of 21 bases. Germline V gives CDR1 MGHRA, CDR2 YSYEKL. CDR3 length: 18 amino acids.

V gene TRBV6-4 combines with J gene TRBJ2-1, with a weak D call TRBD1 (6 bases). CDR3 length: 15 amino acids. Germline-derived CDR1 and CDR2 are MRHNA and SNTAGT. The V end lost 0 bases, the J end lost 6 bases, and 12 bases lay between the germline ends. The CDR3 DNA is TGTGCCAGCAGTGACTCGGGGGCGCGAGGCAATGAGCAGTTCTTC. This codes for CASSDSGARGNEQFF.

In this sample, this clonotype turned up many times. This sequence joins TRBV12-3 or TRBV12-4 and TRBJ2-2; D is uncertain. This CDR3 spans 16 amino acids. The V end lost 0 bases, the J end lost 4 bases, and 12 bases lay between the germline ends. The CDR3 loop reads CASSLALSLPTGELFF. The CDR3 DNA reads TGTGCCAGCAGTTTAGCGTTGAGCCTCCCCACCGGGGAGCTGTTTTTT.

This clonotype was counted only a few times. V usage is TRBV12-3 or TRBV12-4 and J usage is TRBJ2-7; maybe TRBD1 (6 bases). The ends were cut back, 3 bases at V and 0 bases at J, with 15 bases in the middle. This CDR3 has 16 residues. The DNA for the CDR3 is TGTGCCAGCAGTTTCATAGCGACAGGCCCCTCCTACGAGCAGTACTTC. Translation: CASSFIATGPSYEQYF.

The chain carries TRBV20-1 and TRBJ2-7, with 8 bases that match TRBD1. The CDR3 is made up of 13 amino acids. CDR1 is DFQATT, CDR2 SNEGSKA, per germline (reference sequence). Trimming at V came to 3 bases and at J to 4 bases, leaving 5 bases not matched to a gene. The CDR3 bases are TGCAGTGCTAGGCCAGGGGGCGGGTACGAGCAGTACTTC. Its translation is CSARPGGGYEQYF.